This T cell receptor (beta chain) was sequenced in a study of vaccination and CD4 T cells after COVID-19. Study background: The stimulating agents, overlapping spike peptides, came from SARS-CoV-2, HCoV-NL63, HCoV-OC43 and HCoV-229E. Study observations and caveats: Sampling was limited to relatively few convalescent patients, with no early post-infection timepoints studied.

The study sequenced cultured CD4+ T cell DNA using the Oncomine TCR Beta short-read assay. Once CD4+ T cells had been cultured, genomic DNA was extracted from them. MiXCR was run by TCRdb on the PCR reads, yielding one entry per CDR3 protein. The sample lists over 10,000 distinct CDR3 sequences, around three fifths seen once, with roughly 12% in the top ten. Comments on this clonotype: Antigen specificity is unknown.

Specified treatment: 10-day PBMC culture with coronavirus spike peptide pools or control peptides (ViraFEST assay). Positive SARS-CoV-2 PCR tests in convalescent patients dated from March to December 2020, pre-Alpha, Beta and Delta. V dropped 6 bases and J dropped 4 bases, with 12 bases sitting between them. The CDR3 has 13 residues. Germline V gives CDR1 LNHDA, CDR2 SQIVND (reference sequence). This chain links TRBV19 with TRBJ2-5; D gene unclear. This clonotype was obtained from a human donor who had recovered from COVID-19. Sequenced input: CD4+ T cells from blood, cultured in vitro. Here the CDR3 reads CASRSDSVETQYF. The CDR3 nucleotides read TGTGCCAGTAGGTCCGATTCAGTAGAGACCCAGTACTTC.